This TCR beta chain was obtained from a study of neurological immune-mediated disorders (dated by TCRdb to the late 2010s). Describing the broader study: Using UMI-based sequencing, the study compared peripheral blood TCR-beta repertoires from patients with HTLV-I-associated myelopathy (HAM/TSP), patients with multiple sclerosis, and healthy controls. Longitudinal samples, technical triplicates and paired sorted CD4+ and CD8+ T-cell subsets, alongside PBMC samples, were included among the roughly 110 TCR-beta libraries. Of the 68 subjects in the cohort, some 14 were HAM/TSP patients, about 34 were multiple sclerosis patients, and 20 were healthy controls. Beyond this particular receptor, the publication reports: TCR clonal expansion was highest in HAM/TSP patients and lowest in MS patients, with MS patients falling below even healthy controls. Across subjects, expanded clones never shared an identical CDR3 amino acid sequence, which suggests that the TCR-beta repertoires in every group were private.

cDNA was synthesized by template-switch 5'RACE using a primer with a 10-nucleotide random unique molecular identifier that tagged each TCR transcript. Over 180 million TCR-beta sequences, covering 15-18 subjects, were produced in each sequencing run. The RNeasy kit was used for extraction of total RNA. TCR-beta VDJ regions were amplified with primers for the TCR constant region and the 5'RACE anchor, using the KAPA Real-time Library Amplification kit. Sample indexes and Illumina adaptors were added in a first PCR, after which library yield was increased in a second PCR. After Ampure bead purification, the roughly 650 bp TCR product was size-selected on a 2% E-gel SizeSelection system. Library quality was checked on a Bioanalyzer, concentration was measured with Qubit, and libraries were quantified with the Kapa Library Quantification kit before pooling. Libraries were sequenced paired-end 2 x 150 bp on an Illumina HiSeq 2500. To increase sequence diversity, about 25-31% phiX was spiked into each library pool. For the original study's pipeline: Quality-filtered reads were processed with the UMI-based MiGEC pipeline, and over 75% of raw TCR sequences were removed by the MiGEC pipeline during error correction. IMGT germline references were used for aligning VDJ genes, and each clonotype was defined as a unique CDR3 amino acid sequence together with its V-J genes. Clonal expansion, Shannon diversity and CDR3 relatedness were evaluated with VDJtools (CalcPairwiseDistances, ClusterSamples), while phylogenetic trees were built in CLCbio workbench. Using coefficient-of-variation modelling across technical triplicates, the study counted a clone as expanded if it had at least 8 unique UMIs. TCRdb cleaned the public reads at Q25 with fastp, built clones with MiXCR and kept in-frame beta chains. When rows share a CDR3 protein, they turn into one entry using the most common DNA and genes. The V and J calls here are based on TCRdb, not the publication. This sample lists more than 70,000 distinct CDR3 sequences; 17% were detected once. In total, the top ten clones hold 15% of the sample.

As for this clonotype: Its antigen is not yet known. No base quality values were provided; no much bigger clone lies one nucleotide off.

Healthy controls were blood bank volunteers in Maryland, USA. Libraries from unsorted PBMCs were made from 2 million PBMCs kept in RNAlater at -80 degrees C until RNA extraction. Peripheral blood underwent Ficoll-Hypaque density gradient centrifugation to isolate PBMCs, which were then cryopreserved in liquid nitrogen. The sequence came from a woman in her forties in good health. Sequenced input: PBMCs.

The CDR3: CASSVEVGRQPQHF. The nucleotides are TGTGCCAGCAGTGTCGAGGTAGGGAGGCAGCCCCAGCATTTT. The chain is encoded by TRBV6-1 joined to TRBJ1-5; the D gene lacks a confident call. The CDR3 goes from the cysteine to the phenylalanine over 14 residues. The entry retains the CDR3 DNA only, 42 bases that are in frame from base 1. V loses 4 bases, J loses 7 bases, and the germline ends lie 14 bases apart. From the germline V gene, CDR1 is MNHNS and CDR2 is SASEGT.